The TCR beta chain under discussion was sequenced for a study of cytomegalovirus exposure and HLA in healthy donors. The study's findings and limits: A reported reduction in N-insertions relative to the approximately 670-donor mean was seen in an Asian-associated ancestry cluster in a later analysis. Later analysis found that TCR beta chains associated with HLA were more clonally expanded than other, equally common chains. Earlier results showed most TCR beta V segments being productive about 87% or about 30% of the time.

This PCR relied on a set of 60 Vbeta primers and 13 Jbeta primers. Repertoires were generated with immunoSEQ multiplex PCR, while TCRdb's copy carries only in-frame clones and drops some. The sample includes under 90,000 clones. Details on this clone: The antigen is unknown.

V lost 7 bases and J 3 bases, leaving 7 bases between the germline ends. Looked up from germline, CDR1 is MDHEN and CDR2 is SYDVKM. The length of the CDR3 is 11 residues. The material sequenced was PBMCs. This TCR was recovered from a female donor in good health and CMV-seropositive. The gene calls are TRBV28 and TRBJ2-7; no firm D call. The CDR3: CASTSGYEQYF. The DNA for the CDR3 is TGTGCCAGCACCTCCGGCTACGAGCAGTACTTC.